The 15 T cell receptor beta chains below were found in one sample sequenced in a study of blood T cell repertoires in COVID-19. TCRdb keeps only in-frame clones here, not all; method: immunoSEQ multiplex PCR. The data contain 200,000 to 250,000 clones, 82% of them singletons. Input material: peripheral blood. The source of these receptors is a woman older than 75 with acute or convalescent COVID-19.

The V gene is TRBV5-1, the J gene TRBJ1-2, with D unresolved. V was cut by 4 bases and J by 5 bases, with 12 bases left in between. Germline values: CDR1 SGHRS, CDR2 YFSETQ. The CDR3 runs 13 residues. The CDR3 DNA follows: TGCGCCAGCAGCCAAGAGGGTGGATATGGCTACACCTTC. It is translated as CASSQEGGYGYTF. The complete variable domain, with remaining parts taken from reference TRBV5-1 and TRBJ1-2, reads KAGVTQTPRYLIKTRGQQVTLSCSPISGHRSVSWYQQTPGQGLQFLFEYFSETQRNKGNFPGRFSGRQFSNSRSEMNVSTLELGDSALYLCASSQEGGYGYTFGSGTRLTVV.

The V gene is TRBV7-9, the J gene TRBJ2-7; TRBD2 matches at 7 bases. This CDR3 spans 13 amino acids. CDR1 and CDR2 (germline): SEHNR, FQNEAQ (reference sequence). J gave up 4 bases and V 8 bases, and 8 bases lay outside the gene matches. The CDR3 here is CASGGGVEYEQYF. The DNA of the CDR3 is TGTGCCAGCGGTGGGGGGGTTGAATACGAGCAGTACTTC.

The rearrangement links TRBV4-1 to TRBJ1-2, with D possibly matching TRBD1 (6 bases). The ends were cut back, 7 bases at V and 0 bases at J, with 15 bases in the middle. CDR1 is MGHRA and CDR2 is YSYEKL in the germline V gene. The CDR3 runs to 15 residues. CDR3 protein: CASTIGQTTNYGYTF. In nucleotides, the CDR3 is TGCGCCAGCACTATAGGACAGACAACTAACTATGGCTACACCTTC.

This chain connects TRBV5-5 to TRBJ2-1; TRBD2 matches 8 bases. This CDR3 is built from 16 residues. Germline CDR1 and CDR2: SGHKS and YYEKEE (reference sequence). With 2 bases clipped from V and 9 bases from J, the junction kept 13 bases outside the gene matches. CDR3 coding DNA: TGTGCCAGCAGCTTTTTTGTTGCGGGAGGTAAGGGTGAGCAGTTCTTC. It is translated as CASSFFVAGGKGEQFF.

The CDR3 is CASSIGLAGGLDEQFF. CDR3 DNA sequence: TGTGCCAGTAGTATTGGGCTAGCGGGGGGGCTAGATGAGCAGTTCTTC. J is TRBJ2-1 and V is TRBV19, with 12 bases that match TRBD2. V gave up 3 bases and J gave up 8 bases; unmatched junction bases: 8. Per the germline V gene, CDR1 is LNHDA and CDR2 is SQIVND (reference sequence). The CDR3 contains 16 residues.

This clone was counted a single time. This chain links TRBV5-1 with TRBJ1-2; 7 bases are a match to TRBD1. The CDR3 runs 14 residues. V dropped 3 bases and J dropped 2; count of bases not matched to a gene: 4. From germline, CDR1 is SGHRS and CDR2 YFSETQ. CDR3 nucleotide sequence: TGCGCCAGCAGCTGGGACAGCCTAAACTATGGCTACACCTTC. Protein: CASSWDSLNYGYTF.

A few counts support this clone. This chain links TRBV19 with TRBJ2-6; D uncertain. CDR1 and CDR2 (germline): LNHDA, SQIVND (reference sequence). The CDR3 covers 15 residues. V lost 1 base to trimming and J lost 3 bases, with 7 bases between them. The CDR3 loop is CASSIGGGGANVLTF. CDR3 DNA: TGTGCCAGTAGTATAGGAGGCGGTGGGGCCAACGTCCTGACTTTC. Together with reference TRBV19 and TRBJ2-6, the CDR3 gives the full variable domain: DGGITQSPKYLFRKEGQNVTLSCEQNLNHDAMYWYRQDPGQGLRLIYYSQIVNDFQKGDIAEGYSVSREKKESFPLTVTSAQKNPTAFYLCASSIGGGGANVLTFGAGSRLTVL.

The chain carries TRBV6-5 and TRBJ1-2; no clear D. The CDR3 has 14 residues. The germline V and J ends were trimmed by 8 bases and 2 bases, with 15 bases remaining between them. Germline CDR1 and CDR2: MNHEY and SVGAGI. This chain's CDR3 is CASCRSASNYGYTF. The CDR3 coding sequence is TGTGCCAGCTGTCGGTCCGCCTCGAACTATGGCTACACCTTC.

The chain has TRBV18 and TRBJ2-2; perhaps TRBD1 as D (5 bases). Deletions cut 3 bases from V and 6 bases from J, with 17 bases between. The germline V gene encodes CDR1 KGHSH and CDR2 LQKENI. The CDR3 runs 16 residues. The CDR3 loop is CASSPRTPRGAGELFF. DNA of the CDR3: TGTGCCAGCTCACCGCGGACCCCAAGGGGCGCCGGGGAGCTGTTTTTT.

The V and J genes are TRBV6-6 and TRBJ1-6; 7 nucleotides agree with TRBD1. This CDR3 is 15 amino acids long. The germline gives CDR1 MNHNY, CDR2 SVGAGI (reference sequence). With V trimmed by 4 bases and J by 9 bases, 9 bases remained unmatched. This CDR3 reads CASSFRQGGSSPLHF. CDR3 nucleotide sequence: TGTGCCAGCAGTTTCCGACAGGGTGGAAGTTCACCCCTCCACTTT.

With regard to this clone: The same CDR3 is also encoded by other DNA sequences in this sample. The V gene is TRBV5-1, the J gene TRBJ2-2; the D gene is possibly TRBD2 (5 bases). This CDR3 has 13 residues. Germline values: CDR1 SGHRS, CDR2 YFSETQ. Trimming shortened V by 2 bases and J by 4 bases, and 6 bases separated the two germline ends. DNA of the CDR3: TGCGCCAGCAGCTTTGGAGGCACCGGGGAGCTGTTTTTT. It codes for CASSFGGTGELFF.

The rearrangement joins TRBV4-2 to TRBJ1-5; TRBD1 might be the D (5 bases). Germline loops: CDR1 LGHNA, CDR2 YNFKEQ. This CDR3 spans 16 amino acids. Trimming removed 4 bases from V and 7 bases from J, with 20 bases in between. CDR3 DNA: TGTGCCAGCAGCCCCAATCCCCCCCAGGGTAGGCAGCCCCAGCATTTT. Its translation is CASSPNPPQGRQPQHF.

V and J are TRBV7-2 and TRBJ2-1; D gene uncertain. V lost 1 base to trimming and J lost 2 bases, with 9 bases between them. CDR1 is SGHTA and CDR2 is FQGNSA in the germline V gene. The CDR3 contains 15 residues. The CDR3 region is CASSLGGGPYNEQFF. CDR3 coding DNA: TGTGCCAGCAGCTTAGGAGGCGGCCCCTACAATGAGCAGTTCTTC.

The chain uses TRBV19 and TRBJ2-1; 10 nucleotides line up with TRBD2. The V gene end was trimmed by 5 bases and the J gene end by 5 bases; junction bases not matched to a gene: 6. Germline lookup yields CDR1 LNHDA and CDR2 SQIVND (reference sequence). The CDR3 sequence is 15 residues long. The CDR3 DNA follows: TGTGCCAGTAGTTCTAGCGGGAGTCGGAACAATGAGCAGTTCTTC. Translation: CASSSSGSRNNEQFF.

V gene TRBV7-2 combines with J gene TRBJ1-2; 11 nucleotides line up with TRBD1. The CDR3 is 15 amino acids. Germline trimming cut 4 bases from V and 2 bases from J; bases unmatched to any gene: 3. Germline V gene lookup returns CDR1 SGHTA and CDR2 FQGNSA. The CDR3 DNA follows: TGTGCCAGCAGCTACCGGACAGGGGGCAACTATGGCTACACCTTC. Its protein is CASSYRTGGNYGYTF. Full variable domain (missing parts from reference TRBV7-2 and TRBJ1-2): GAGVSQSPSNKVTEKGKDVELRCDPISGHTALYWYRQSLGQGLEFLIYFQGNSAPDKSGLPSDRFSAERTGGSVSTLTIQRTQQEDSAVYLCASSYRTGGNYGYTFGSGTRLTVV.